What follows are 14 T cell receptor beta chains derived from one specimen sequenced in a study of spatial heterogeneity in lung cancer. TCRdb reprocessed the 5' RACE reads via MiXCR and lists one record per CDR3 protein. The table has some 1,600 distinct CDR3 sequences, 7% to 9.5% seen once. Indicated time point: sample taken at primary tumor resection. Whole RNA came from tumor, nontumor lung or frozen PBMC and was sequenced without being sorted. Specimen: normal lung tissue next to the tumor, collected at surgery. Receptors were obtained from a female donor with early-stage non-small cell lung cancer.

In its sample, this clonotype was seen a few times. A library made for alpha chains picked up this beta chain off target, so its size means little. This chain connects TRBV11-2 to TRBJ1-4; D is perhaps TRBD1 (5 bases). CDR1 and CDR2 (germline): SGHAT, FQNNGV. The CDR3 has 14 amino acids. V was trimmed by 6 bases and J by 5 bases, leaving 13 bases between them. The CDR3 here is CASRRPGTNEKLFF. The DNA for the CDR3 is TGTGCCAGCAGAAGGCCAGGGACGAATGAAAAACTGTTTTTT.

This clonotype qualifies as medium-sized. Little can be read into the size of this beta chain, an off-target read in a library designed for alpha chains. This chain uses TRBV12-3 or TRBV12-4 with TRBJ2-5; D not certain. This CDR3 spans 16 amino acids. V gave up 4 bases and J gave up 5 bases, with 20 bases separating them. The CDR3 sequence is CASSSPGVWASETQYF. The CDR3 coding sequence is TGTGCCAGCAGTTCCCCCGGTGTTTGGGCGAGTGAGACCCAGTACTTC.

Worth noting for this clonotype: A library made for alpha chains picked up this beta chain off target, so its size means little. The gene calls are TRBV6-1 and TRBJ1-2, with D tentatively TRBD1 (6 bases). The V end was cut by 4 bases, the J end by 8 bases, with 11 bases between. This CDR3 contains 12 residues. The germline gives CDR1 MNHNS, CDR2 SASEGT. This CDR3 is CASSAGEGGYTF. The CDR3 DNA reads TGTGCCAGCAGTGCAGGGGAGGGAGGCTACACCTTC.

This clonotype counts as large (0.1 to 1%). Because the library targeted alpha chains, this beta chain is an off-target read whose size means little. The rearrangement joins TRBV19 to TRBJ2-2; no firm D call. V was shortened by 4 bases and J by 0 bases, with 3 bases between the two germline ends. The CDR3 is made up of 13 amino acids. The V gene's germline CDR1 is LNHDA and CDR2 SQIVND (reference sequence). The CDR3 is CASSNPNTGELFF. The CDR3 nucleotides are TGTGCCAGTAGTAATCCGAACACCGGGGAGCTGTTTTTT. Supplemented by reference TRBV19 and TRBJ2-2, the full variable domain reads DGGITQSPKYLFRKEGQNVTLSCEQNLNHDAMYWYRQDPGQGLRLIYYSQIVNDFQKGDIAEGYSVSREKKESFPLTVTSAQKNPTAFYLCASSNPNTGELFFGEGSRLTVL.

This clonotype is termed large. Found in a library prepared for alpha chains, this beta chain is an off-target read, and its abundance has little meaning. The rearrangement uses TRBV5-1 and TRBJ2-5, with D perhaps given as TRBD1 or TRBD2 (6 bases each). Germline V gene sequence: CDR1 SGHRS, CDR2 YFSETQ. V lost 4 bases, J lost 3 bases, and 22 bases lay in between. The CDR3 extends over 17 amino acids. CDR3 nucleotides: TGCGCCAGCAGCCTACTAGGGGGGTTGGCAGGAGAAGAGACCCAGTACTTC. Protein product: CASSLLGGLAGEETQYF.

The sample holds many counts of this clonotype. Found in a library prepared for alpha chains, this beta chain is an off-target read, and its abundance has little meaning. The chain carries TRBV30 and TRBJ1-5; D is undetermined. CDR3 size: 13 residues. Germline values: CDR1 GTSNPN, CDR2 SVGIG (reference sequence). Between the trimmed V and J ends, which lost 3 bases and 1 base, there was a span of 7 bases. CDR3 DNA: TGTGCCTGGAGCGGTCAGAGCAATCAGCCCCAGCATTTT. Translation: CAWSGQSNQPQHF.

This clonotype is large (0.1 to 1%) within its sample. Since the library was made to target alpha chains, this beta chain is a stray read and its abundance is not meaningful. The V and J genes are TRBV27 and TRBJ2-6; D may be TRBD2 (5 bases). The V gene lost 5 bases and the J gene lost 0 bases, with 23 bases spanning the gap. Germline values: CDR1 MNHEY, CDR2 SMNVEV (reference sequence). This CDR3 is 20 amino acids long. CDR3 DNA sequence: TGTGCCAGCAGTAAGAGGGCGACCAACCCTTGGAGCTCTGGGGCCAACGTCCTGACTTTC. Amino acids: CASSKRATNPWSSGANVLTF. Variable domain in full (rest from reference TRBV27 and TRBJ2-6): EAQVTQNPRYLITVTGKKLTVTCSQNMNHEYMSWYRQDPGLGLRQIYYSMNVEVTDKGDVPEGYKVSRKEKRNFPLILESPSPNQTSLYFCASSKRATNPWSSGANVLTFGAGSRLTVL.

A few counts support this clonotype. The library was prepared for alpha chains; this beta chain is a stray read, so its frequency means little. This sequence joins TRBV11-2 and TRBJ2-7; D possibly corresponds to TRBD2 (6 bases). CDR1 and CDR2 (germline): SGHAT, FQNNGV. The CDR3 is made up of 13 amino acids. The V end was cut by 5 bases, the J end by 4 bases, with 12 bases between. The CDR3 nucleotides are TGTGCCAGCAGCCCGTTCGGGGGATACGAGCAGTACTTC. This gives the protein CASSPFGGYEQYF.

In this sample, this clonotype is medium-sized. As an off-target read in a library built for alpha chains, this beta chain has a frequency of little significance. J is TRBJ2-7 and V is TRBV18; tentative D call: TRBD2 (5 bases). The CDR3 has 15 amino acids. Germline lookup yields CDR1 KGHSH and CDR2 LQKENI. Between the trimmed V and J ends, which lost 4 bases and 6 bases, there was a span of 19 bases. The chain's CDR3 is CASSLTSASGVEQYF. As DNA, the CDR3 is TGTGCCAGCTCACTAACCTCAGCCAGCGGCGTCGAGCAGTACTTC.

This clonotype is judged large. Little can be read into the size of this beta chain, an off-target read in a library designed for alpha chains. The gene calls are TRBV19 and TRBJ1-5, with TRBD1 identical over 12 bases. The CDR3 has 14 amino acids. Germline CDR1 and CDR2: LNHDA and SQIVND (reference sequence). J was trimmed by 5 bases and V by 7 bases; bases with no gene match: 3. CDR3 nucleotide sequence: TGTGCCAGTACCGGGACAGGGGGCTATCAGCCCCAGCATTTT. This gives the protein CASTGTGGYQPQHF.

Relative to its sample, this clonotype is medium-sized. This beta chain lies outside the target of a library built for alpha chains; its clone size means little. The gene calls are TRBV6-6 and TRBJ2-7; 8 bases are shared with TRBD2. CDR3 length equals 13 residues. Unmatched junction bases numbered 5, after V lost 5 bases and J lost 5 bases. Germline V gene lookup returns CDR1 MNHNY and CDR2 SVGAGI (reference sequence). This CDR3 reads CASSPGLGDEQYF. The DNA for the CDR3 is TGTGCCAGCAGTCCGGGACTAGGCGACGAGCAGTACTTC.

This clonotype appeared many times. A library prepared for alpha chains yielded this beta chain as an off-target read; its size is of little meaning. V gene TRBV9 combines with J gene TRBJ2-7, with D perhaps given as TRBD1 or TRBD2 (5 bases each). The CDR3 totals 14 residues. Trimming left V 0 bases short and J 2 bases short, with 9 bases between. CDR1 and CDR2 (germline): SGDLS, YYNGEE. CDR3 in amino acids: CASSVGDHTYEQYF. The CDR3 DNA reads TGTGCCAGCAGCGTAGGGGACCATACCTACGAGCAGTACTTC.

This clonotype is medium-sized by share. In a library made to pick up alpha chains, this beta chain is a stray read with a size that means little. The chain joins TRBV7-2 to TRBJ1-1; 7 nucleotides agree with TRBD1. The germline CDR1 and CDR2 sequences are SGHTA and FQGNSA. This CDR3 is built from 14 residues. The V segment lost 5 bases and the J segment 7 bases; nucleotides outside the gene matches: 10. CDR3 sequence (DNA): TGTGCCAGCAGCACCCGACAGGGCCTGGTTGAAGCTTTCTTT. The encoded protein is CASSTRQGLVEAFF.

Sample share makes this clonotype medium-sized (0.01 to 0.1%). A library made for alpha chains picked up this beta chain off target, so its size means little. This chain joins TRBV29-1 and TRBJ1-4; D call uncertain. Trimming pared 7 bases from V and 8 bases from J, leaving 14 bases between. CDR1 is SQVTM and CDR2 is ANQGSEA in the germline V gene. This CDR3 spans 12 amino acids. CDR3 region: CSARFLGEKLFF. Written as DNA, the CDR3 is TGCAGCGCCCGATTCCTCGGGGAAAAACTGTTTTTT. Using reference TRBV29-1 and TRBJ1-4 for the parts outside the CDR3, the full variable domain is SAVISQKPSRDICQRGTSLTIQCQVDSQVTMMFWYRQQPGQSLTLIATANQGSEATYESGFVIDKFPISRPNLTFSTLTVSNMSPEDSSIYLCSARFLGEKLFFGSGTQLSVL.